A single sample gave rise to the 6 T cell receptor beta chains below, sequenced in a study of spatial heterogeneity in lung cancer. Time point described: blood at routine non-recurrence follow-up after resection. Tumor, nontumor lung or frozen PBMC supplied whole RNA, sequenced without sorting. Each CDR3 protein gets one entry after TCRdb re-called the 5' RACE reads with MiXCR. The table lists some 120,000 distinct CDR3 sequences, 12% of them singletons. Material: PBMCs, obtained at follow-up. These receptors all stem from a male donor with early-stage non-small cell lung cancer.

This clonotype was recorded a few times. The chain has TRBV5-4 and TRBJ1-2; weak D call: TRBD1 (5 bases). CDR1 is SGHNT, CDR2 YYREEE, per germline (reference sequence). Trimming stripped 4 bases from V and 7 bases from J, with 20 bases between. The CDR3 has 15 residues. Here the CDR3 reads CASSPWVGTAVGYTF. In DNA, the CDR3 is TGTGCCAGCAGCCCCTGGGTCGGGACTGCAGTTGGCTACACCTTC.

This chain connects TRBV4-3 to TRBJ2-3; 7 bases align to TRBD2. The CDR3 is 16 residues long. CDR1 LGHNA and CDR2 YSLEER come from the germline V gene. V shed 0 bases and J 5 bases; nucleotides not matched to a gene: 8. The DNA of the CDR3 is TGCGCCAGCAGCCAAGAATGGGTCGGGGGGTTAGATACGCAGTATTTT. Translation gives CASSQEWVGGLDTQYF.

This clonotype was found a few times. The chain uses TRBV20-1 and TRBJ2-5; 11 bases are shared with TRBD2. This CDR3 is 16 amino acids long. Germline loops: CDR1 DFQATT, CDR2 SNEGSKA (reference sequence). The junction had 9 bases not matched to a gene; V was cut back by 6 bases and J by 0 bases. CDR3 sequence: CSARVPSGGNQETQYF. CDR3 in DNA: TGCAGTGCCCGAGTCCCTAGCGGGGGGAACCAAGAGACCCAGTACTTC.

At least ten counts were recorded for this clonotype. The V gene is TRBV11-2, the J gene TRBJ1-6; TRBD1 matches 7 bases. This CDR3 is built from 14 residues. Trimming cost V 3 bases and J 7 bases; bases outside gene matches: 3. Germline V gene sequence: CDR1 SGHAT, CDR2 FQNNGV. The CDR3 coding sequence is TGTGCCAGCAGCTTGGGACAGAAAAATTCACCCCTCCACTTT. Protein product: CASSLGQKNSPLHF.

The chain recombines TRBV24-1 with TRBJ2-7, with 9 bases lining up with TRBD1. The V segment lost 9 bases and the J segment 3 bases; nucleotides outside the gene matches: 5. Germline V gene sequence: CDR1 KGHDR, CDR2 SFDVKD. This CDR3 is 13 amino acids long. Written as DNA, the CDR3 is TGTGCCACCGGGGACAGGGAGAACTACGAGCAGTACTTC. This gives the protein CATGDRENYEQYF.

This clonotype was seen ten or more times. The V call is TRBV7-3, the J call TRBJ1-1; 7 nucleotides align to TRBD1. The CDR3 is 13 amino acids. Trimming took 6 bases from V and 5 from J; bases not matched to a gene: 6. Germline values: CDR1 SGHTA, CDR2 FQGTGA. In nucleotides, the CDR3 is TGTGCCAGCAGTGCGGGGACAGTAACTGAAGCTTTCTTT. This encodes CASSAGTVTEAFF.